The present TCR beta chain was sequenced within a study of T cell repertoires in cytomegalovirus infection. Looking at the study overall: The authors relied on CMV epitopes, both recently identified HLA-C-restricted and well-studied HLA-B-restricted.

TCRdb passed the reads through MiXCR, listing each CDR3 protein once. The sample consists of hundreds of thousands of distinct CDR3 sequences, roughly a third of them appearing once. This clonotype has a count of ten or more. Its antigen is still unknown. The starting material was cultured CD8+ T cells from PBMCs, obtained from culture after CMV antigen stimulation. The receptor's source is a human donor in good health (CMV status not recorded). Some clones in this sample may be carry-over from other donors' samples.

CDR3 sequence reads: CASSQTTQGLYV. Here the CDR3 DNA reads TGTGCCAGCAGCCAGACAACTCAAGGGCTGTACGTC. The genes are TRBV7-2 and TRBJ2-7; D gene ambiguous. Trimming took off 5 bases at V and 12 bases at J, with 17 bases between the two ends. In germline, CDR1 is SGHTA, CDR2 FQGNSA. CDR3 length: 12 residues.